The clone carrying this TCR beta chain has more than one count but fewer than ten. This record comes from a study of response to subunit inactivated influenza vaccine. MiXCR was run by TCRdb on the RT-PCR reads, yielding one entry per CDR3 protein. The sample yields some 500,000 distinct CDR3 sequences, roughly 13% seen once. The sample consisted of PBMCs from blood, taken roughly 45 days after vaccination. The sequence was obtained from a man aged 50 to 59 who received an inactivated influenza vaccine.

Here the CDR3 reads CASSEGHNSINQFF. CDR3 DNA: TGTGCCAGCAGTGAAGGGCACAACTCCATAAATCAGTTCTTC. This sequence joins TRBV25-1 and TRBJ2-1; D is ambiguous. Germline V gene data show CDR1 as MGHDK and CDR2 as SYGVNS. Deletions cut 2 bases from V and 13 bases from J, with 18 bases between. The CDR3 consists of 14 residues.